The clone carrying this T cell receptor (beta chain) showed up many times. Its antigen is not identified. Per germline, CDR1 DFQATT and CDR2 SNEGSKA (reference sequence). The CDR3 has 14 residues. Trimming at V came to 0 bases and at J to 11 bases, leaving 10 bases not matched to a gene. These data belong to a study of early T cells in non-severe SARS-CoV-2 infection. Turning to the study itself: Chains from this unsorted whole-blood bulk RNA could not be paired. The study's findings and limits: The study's VDJdb matching favored anti-spike CD8 responses and missed private and CD4 specificities.

The library protocol tagged individual cDNA molecules with unique molecular identifiers. TCRdb called the 5' RACE reads again in MiXCR, with one record for every CDR3 protein. The sample has 25,000 or so distinct CDR3 sequences, 2.9% seen once; the top ten hold 0.72%. This sequence was found in an adult who was a healthcare worker with PCR-confirmed SARS-CoV-2 infection or an uninfected control (not recorded which). Sequencing was carried out using whole blood. The chain recombines TRBV20-1 with TRBJ2-3; 8 bases match TRBD2. For the CDR3, the DNA is TGCAGTGCTAGAGAACCCAGCGGGACTAGACTGCAGTATTTT. Its translation: CSAREPSGTRLQYF.